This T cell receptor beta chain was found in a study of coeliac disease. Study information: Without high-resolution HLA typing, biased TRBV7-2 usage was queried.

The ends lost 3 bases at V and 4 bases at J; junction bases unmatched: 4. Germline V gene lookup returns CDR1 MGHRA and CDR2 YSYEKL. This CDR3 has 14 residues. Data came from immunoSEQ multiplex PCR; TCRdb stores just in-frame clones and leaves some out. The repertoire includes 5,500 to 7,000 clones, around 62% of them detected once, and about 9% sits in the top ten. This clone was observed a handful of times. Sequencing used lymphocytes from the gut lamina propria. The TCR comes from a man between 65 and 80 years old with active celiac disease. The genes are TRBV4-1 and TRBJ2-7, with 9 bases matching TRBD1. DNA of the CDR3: TGCGCCAGCAGCCAGCGGGACAGGGCTTACGAGCAGTACTTC. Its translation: CASSQRDRAYEQYF.